A single sample is the source of the 29 T cell receptor beta chains below, sequenced in a study of shared clonotypes between healthy human individuals. Clones were read by immunoSEQ multiplex PCR, and TCRdb kept only the in-frame ones, dropping some. The table records approximately 87,000 clones, 60% to 65% of them present only once. Sequenced sample: memory CD8+ T cells sorted from blood. Subset meaning: CD45RO+ cells pooled with CCR7-negative TemRA cells. The origin of the receptors is a man younger than 40 in good health.

The V call is TRBV10-2, the J call TRBJ2-2, with D unresolved. Trimming removed 6 bases at V and 5 bases at J, with 10 bases between. Germline V lookup: CDR1 WSHSY, CDR2 SAAADI. This CDR3 is built from 13 residues. The CDR3 nucleotides are TGCGCCAGCAGGGGATTGGGGACCGGGGAGCTGTTTTTT. As protein: CASRGLGTGELFF.

This clone was seen only once. The rearrangement joins TRBV6-4 to TRBJ2-1, with 11 bases aligning to TRBD2. With V trimmed by 4 bases and J by 5 bases, 4 bases remained unmatched. From germline, CDR1 is MRHNA and CDR2 SNTAGT. The CDR3 has 15 residues. The CDR3 region is CASSVGTSGNNEQFF. CDR3 nucleotides: TGTGCCAGCAGTGTGGGGACTAGCGGCAACAATGAGCAGTTCTTC.

J is TRBJ2-7 and V is TRBV28, with D perhaps being TRBD1 or TRBD2 (5 bases each). Germline V CDR1 and CDR2: MDHEN, SYDVKM. The V and J ends lost 4 bases and 0 bases respectively, with 13 bases between them. The length of the CDR3 is 15 residues. The CDR3 coding sequence is TGTGCCAGCAGTTCCCACCCAGGGAGCTCCTACGAGCAGTACTTC. Translating it yields CASSSHPGSSYEQYF.

This clone was seen a few times. CDR3 amino acids: CATSRVNGYGYTF. CDR3 nucleotides: TGTGCCACCAGCAGAGTAAATGGCTATGGCTACACCTTC. This chain uses TRBV15 with TRBJ1-2; D is uncertain. Germline CDR1 and CDR2: LNHNV and YYDKDF (reference sequence). Trimming left V 1 base short and J 4 bases short, with 7 bases between. This CDR3 contains 13 residues. The whole variable domain, filled in from reference TRBV15 and TRBJ1-2, reads DAMVIQNPRYQVTQFGKPVTLSCSQTLNHNVMYWYQQKSSQAPKLLFHYYDKDFNNEADTPDNFQSRRPNTSFCFLDIRSPGLGDTAMYLCATSRVNGYGYTFGSGTRLTVV.

This clone appeared a few times. The V call is TRBV23-1, the J call TRBJ2-2; D is perhaps TRBD2 (6 bases). TRBV23-1 is classed as an ORF, of uncertain function. Trimming shortened V by 1 base and J by 5 bases, and 20 bases separated the two germline ends. The CDR3 is 18 amino acids. The CDR3 spells CASSQFPLPRECTGELFF. In DNA form, the CDR3 reads TGCGCCAGCAGTCAATTCCCCTTACCCCGGGAGTGTACCGGGGAGCTGTTTTTT.

This clone occurred many times. The chain links TRBV6-5 to TRBJ2-7; unclear D gene. Trimming took off 1 base at V and 2 bases at J, with 9 bases between the two ends. CDR3 length: 14 amino acids. Germline CDR1 MNHEY, CDR2 SVGAGI. CDR3 nucleotides: TGTGCCAGCAGTTACTACGTGGGGACCTACGAGCAGTACTTC. Translation: CASSYYVGTYEQYF.

CDR3 loop: CAIRGQGATEAFF. CDR3 coding DNA: TGTGCCATCAGGGGGCAGGGGGCGACTGAAGCTTTCTTT. The gene calls are TRBV10-3 and TRBJ1-1; TRBD1 agrees at 8 bases. The J segment lost 5 bases and the V segment lost 6 bases, leaving 5 bases of the junction unmatched. There are 13 residues in the CDR3. Germline V lookup: CDR1 ENHRY, CDR2 SYGVKD.

The chain employs TRBV29-1 and TRBJ1-4, with 7 bases lining up with TRBD1. Germline assignment: CDR1 SQVTM and CDR2 ANQGSEA. Trimming cost V 6 bases and J 0 bases; bases outside gene matches: 4. CDR3 size: 14 residues. CDR3 sequence: CSVRGGPTNEKLFF. The CDR3 coding sequence is TGCAGCGTCCGAGGGGGCCCAACTAATGAAAAACTGTTTTTT.

This clone was observed a few times. CDR3 residues: CASSQDGSLGLFSDTQYF. CDR3 bases: TGCGCCAGCAGCCAAGATGGGTCACTAGGGCTGTTTTCGGATACGCAGTATTTT. The chain combines TRBV4-1 with TRBJ2-3; weak D call: TRBD2 (5 bases). V gave up 0 bases and J gave up 6 bases, with 22 bases separating them. There are 18 residues in the CDR3. The germline V gene has CDR1 MGHRA and CDR2 YSYEKL.

A remark on this clone: The junction departs from germline at one end; a sequencing error may be responsible. The chain combines TRBV7-7 with TRBJ2-5, with D unresolved. The CDR3 has 13 residues. The V gene's germline CDR1 is SSHAT and CDR2 FNYEAQ (reference sequence). The DNA for the CDR3 is TGTGCTAGCAGCTTATGGGCAGAAGAGACCCAGTACTTC. This sequence encodes CASSLWAEETQYF.

The chain recombines TRBV20-1 with TRBJ2-7; 7 positions match TRBD1. The CDR3 spans 11 residues. Trimming removed 4 bases from V and 13 bases from J; junction bases left unmatched: 10. Germline assignment: CDR1 DFQATT and CDR2 SNEGSKA (reference sequence). The DNA for the CDR3 is TGCAGTGCTACTATAATGGGGACAGAATACTTC. Protein: CSATIMGTEYF.

V and J are TRBV4-3 and TRBJ2-2; D uncertain. The V end lost 0 bases, the J end lost 3 bases, and 11 bases lay between the germline ends. The CDR3 runs to 16 residues. Per the germline V gene, CDR1 is LGHNA and CDR2 is YSLEER. The CDR3 region has the DNA TGCGCCAGCAGCCAAGAGGTTCCCGGAGACACCGGGGAGCTGTTTTTT. As protein: CASSQEVPGDTGELFF.

The chain uses TRBV5-5 and TRBJ2-3; 7 bases align to TRBD1. Germline values: CDR1 SGHKS, CDR2 YYEKEE (reference sequence). V lost 3 bases and J lost 2; bases outside the gene matches: 12. The CDR3 contains 17 residues. CDR3 residues: CASSYQDRAHLTDTQYF. CDR3 bases: TGTGCCAGCAGCTACCAAGACAGGGCCCACCTCACAGATACGCAGTATTTT.

The chain joins TRBV5-1 to TRBJ1-3; D remains unclear. Germline-derived CDR1 and CDR2 are SGHRS and YFSETQ. The V and J ends lost 0 bases and 0 bases respectively, with 13 bases between them. CDR3 size: 17 residues. The CDR3 reads CASSLAPSQYSGNTIYF. DNA of the CDR3: TGCGCCAGCAGCTTGGCCCCCAGCCAGTACTCTGGAAACACCATATATTTT.

The CDR3: CASSEGAALGMNTEAFF. As DNA, the CDR3 is TGTGCCAGCAGTGAAGGGGCAGCCCTAGGTATGAACACTGAAGCTTTCTTT. The J gene is TRBJ1-1, the V gene TRBV2; D not certain. The CDR3 totals 17 residues. The germline V gene has CDR1 SNHLY and CDR2 FYNNEI. The germline V and J ends were trimmed by 1 base and 0 bases, with 15 bases remaining between them.

V and J are TRBV6-1 and TRBJ2-2; D is undetermined. Germline-derived CDR1 and CDR2 are MNHNS and SASEGT. The CDR3 sequence is 15 residues long. V lost 1 base and J lost 0, with 6 bases in between. In DNA form, the CDR3 reads TGTGCCAGCAGTGAAGAGATGGCGAACACCGGGGAGCTGTTTTTT. Encoded protein: CASSEEMANTGELFF.

The V and J genes are TRBV5-5 and TRBJ2-7; the D is unclear. V was cut by 3 bases and J by 6 bases, with 10 bases left in between. CDR1 SGHKS and CDR2 YYEKEE come from the germline V gene (reference sequence). The CDR3 spans 12 residues. CDR3: CASSSEQVEQYF. CDR3 DNA: TGTGCCAGCAGCTCGGAGCAAGTCGAGCAGTACTTC. Based on the CDR3 plus reference TRBV5-5 and TRBJ2-7, the full variable domain is DAGVTQSPTHLIKTRGQQVTLRCSPISGHKSVSWYQQVLGQGPQFIFQYYEKEERGRGNFPDRFSARQFPNYSSELNVNALLLGDSALYLCASSSEQVEQYFGPGTRLTVT.

The rearrangement joins TRBV28 to TRBJ2-5; unclear D gene. Deletions cut 5 bases from V and 7 bases from J, with 17 bases between. The germline V gene has CDR1 MDHEN and CDR2 SYDVKM. The CDR3 has 14 residues. DNA for the CDR3: TGTGCCAGCAGTCCACCCGGTGAGGTTGGGACCCAGTACTTC. Translated, it gives CASSPPGEVGTQYF.

This clone has a handful of counts. The chain has TRBV11-2 and TRBJ2-1, with D possibly being TRBD1 or TRBD2 (5 bases each). V lost 1 base to trimming and J lost 10 bases, with 8 bases between them. The germline V gene has CDR1 SGHAT and CDR2 FQNNGV. The length of the CDR3 is 12 residues. The CDR3 spells CASSLGRDEQFF. The CDR3 nucleotides read TGTGCCAGCAGCTTAGGAAGGGACGAGCAGTTCTTC.

This clone was counted between two and nine times. The chain combines TRBV6-4 with TRBJ2-1, with unresolved D. The CDR3 sequence is 14 residues long. CDR1 and CDR2 from the germline V gene are MRHNA and SNTAGT. The V gene lost 2 bases and the J gene lost 11 bases, with 16 bases spanning the gap. CDR3 residues: CASSDALESGQQFF. The CDR3 nucleotides read TGTGCCAGCAGTGACGCCCTAGAGTCTGGGCAGCAGTTCTTC.

This chain links TRBV11-2 with TRBJ2-7; D ambiguous. Germline V gives CDR1 SGHAT, CDR2 FQNNGV. The germline V and J ends were trimmed by 4 bases and 0 bases, with 4 bases remaining between them. The CDR3 has 12 residues. CDR3 protein: CASSYLSYEQYF. The CDR3 DNA sequence: TGTGCCAGCAGCTATCTCTCCTACGAGCAGTACTTC.

There are a few counts of this clone. The sample contains more than one DNA sequence encoding this CDR3. V is TRBV28 and J is TRBJ2-7, with TRBD1 matching over 7 bases. The trim removed 6 bases at V and 3 bases at J, leaving 5 bases unmatched. The CDR3 spans 13 residues. Germline lookup yields CDR1 MDHEN and CDR2 SYDVKM. CDR3 sequence (DNA): TGTGCCAGCAGCCCGGGGACAGACTACGAGCAGTACTTC. It codes for CASSPGTDYEQYF.

V and J are TRBV2 and TRBJ2-7, with TRBD1 as a possible D gene (5 bases). Trimming cost V 4 bases and J 0 bases, with 10 bases left between them. Germline CDR1 SNHLY, CDR2 FYNNEI. The CDR3 contains 14 residues. The CDR3 region has the DNA TGTGCCAGCAGTGTCGGCAGGGTCTCCTACGAGCAGTACTTC. The encoded protein is CASSVGRVSYEQYF.

The CDR3 is CSVASGRLGEQYF. CDR3 nucleotides: TGCAGCGTGGCTAGCGGGAGGCTTGGCGAGCAGTACTTC. The rearrangement links TRBV29-1 to TRBJ2-7; 11 positions match TRBD2. This CDR3 has 13 residues. Germline values: CDR1 SQVTM, CDR2 ANQGSEA. V shed 6 bases, J shed 6 bases, and the junction held 7 bases outside the gene matches.

The rearrangement uses TRBV6-4 and TRBJ2-2, with TRBD1 matching over 9 bases. Germline loops: CDR1 MRHNA, CDR2 SNTAGT. V gave up 0 bases and J gave up 4 bases; unmatched junction bases: 3. This CDR3 has 16 residues. In nucleotides, the CDR3 is TGTGCCAGCAGTGACTCGGGACAGGGTTTCACCGGGGAGCTGTTTTTT. It translates to CASSDSGQGFTGELFF.

J is TRBJ2-3 and V is TRBV14; D gene ambiguous. CDR1 is SGHDN and CDR2 is FVKESK in the germline V gene. The V end was cut by 2 bases, the J end by 2 bases, with 8 bases between. The CDR3 contains 14 residues. CDR3: CASSQSQITDTQYF. CDR3 in DNA: TGTGCCAGCAGCCAATCCCAGATCACAGATACGCAGTATTTT.

The V gene is TRBV7-9, the J gene TRBJ1-3; TRBD1 is a possible D gene (5 bases). There are 16 residues in the CDR3. V lost 5 bases, J lost 2 bases, and 16 bases lay in between. Germline V CDR1 and CDR2: SEHNR, FQNEAQ (reference sequence). The CDR3 nucleotides are TGTGCCAGCAGCAAGGACACACCAGGCACTGGAAACACCATATATTTT. Translated, it gives CASSKDTPGTGNTIYF.

This sequence joins TRBV9 and TRBJ1-1; 8 bases line up with TRBD1. Trimming at V came to 3 bases and at J to 4 bases, leaving 8 bases not matched to a gene. This CDR3 is built from 15 residues. Per germline, CDR1 SGDLS and CDR2 YYNGEE. CDR3 sequence reads: CASSGTGGGGTEAFF. The DNA for the CDR3 is TGTGCCAGCAGCGGAACAGGGGGTGGTGGCACTGAAGCTTTCTTT.

This sequence joins TRBV10-3 and TRBJ1-1; 8 bases are shared with TRBD1. J was trimmed by 0 bases and V by 6 bases; bases with no gene match: 3. CDR3 size: 14 residues. CDR1 is ENHRY, CDR2 SYGVKD, per germline. As DNA, the CDR3 is TGTGCCATCAGCCAACAGGGGGTGAACACTGAAGCTTTCTTT. It translates to CAISQQGVNTEAFF.